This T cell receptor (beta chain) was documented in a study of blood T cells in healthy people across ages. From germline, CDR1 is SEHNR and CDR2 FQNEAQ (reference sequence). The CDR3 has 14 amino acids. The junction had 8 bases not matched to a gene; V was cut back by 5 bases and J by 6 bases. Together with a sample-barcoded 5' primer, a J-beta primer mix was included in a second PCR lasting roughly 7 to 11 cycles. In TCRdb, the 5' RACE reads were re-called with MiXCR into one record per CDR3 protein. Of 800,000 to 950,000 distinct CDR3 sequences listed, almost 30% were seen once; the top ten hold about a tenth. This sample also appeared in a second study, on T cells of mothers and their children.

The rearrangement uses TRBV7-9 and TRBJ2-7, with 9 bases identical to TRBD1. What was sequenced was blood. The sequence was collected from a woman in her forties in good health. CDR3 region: CASSAGQGGTEQYF. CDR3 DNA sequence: TGTGCCAGCAGCGCGGGACAGGGAGGCACCGAGCAGTACTTC.